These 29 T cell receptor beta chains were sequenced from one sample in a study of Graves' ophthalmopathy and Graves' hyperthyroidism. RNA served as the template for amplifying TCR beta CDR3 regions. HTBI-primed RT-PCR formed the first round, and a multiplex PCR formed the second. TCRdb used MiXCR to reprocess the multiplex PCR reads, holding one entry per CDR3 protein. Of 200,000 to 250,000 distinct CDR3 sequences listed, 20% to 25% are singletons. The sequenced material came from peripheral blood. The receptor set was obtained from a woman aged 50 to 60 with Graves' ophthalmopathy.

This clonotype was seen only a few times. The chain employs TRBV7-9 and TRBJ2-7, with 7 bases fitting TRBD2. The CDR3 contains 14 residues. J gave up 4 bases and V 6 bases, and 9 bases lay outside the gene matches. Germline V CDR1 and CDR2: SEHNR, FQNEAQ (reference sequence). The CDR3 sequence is CASSSGLHSYEQYF. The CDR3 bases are TGTGCCAGCAGTTCGGGACTACACTCTTACGAGCAGTACTTC.

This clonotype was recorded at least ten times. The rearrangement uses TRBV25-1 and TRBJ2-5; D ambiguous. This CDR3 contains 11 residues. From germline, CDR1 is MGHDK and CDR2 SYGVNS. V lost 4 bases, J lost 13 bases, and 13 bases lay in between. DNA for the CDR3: TGTGCCAGCAGTGGTAGATGGCAAACGTACTTC. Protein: CASSGRWQTYF.

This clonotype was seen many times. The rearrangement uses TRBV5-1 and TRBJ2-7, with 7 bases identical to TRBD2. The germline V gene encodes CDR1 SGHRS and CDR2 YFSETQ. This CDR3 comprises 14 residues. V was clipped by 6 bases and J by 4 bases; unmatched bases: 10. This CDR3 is CASTPSGEGYEQYF. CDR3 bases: TGCGCCAGCACCCCAAGCGGGGAGGGGTACGAGCAGTACTTC.

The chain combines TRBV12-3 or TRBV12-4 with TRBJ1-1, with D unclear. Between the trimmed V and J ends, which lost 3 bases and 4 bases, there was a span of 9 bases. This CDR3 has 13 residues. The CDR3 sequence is CASSFRSGTEAFF. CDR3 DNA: TGTGCCAGCAGTTTTCGTTCTGGCACTGAAGCTTTCTTT.

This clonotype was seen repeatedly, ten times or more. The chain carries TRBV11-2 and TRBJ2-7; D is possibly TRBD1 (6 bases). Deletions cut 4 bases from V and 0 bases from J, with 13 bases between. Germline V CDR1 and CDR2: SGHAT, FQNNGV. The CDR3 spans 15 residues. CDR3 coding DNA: TGTGCCAGCAGCTCGTACAGGGATAGCTCCTACGAGCAGTACTTC. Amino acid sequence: CASSSYRDSSYEQYF. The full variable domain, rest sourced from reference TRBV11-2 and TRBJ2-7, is EAGVAQSPRYKIIEKRQSVAFWCNPISGHATLYWYQQILGQGPKLLIQFQNNGVVDDSQLPKDRFSAERLKGVDSTLKIQPAKLEDSAVYLCASSSYRDSSYEQYFGPGTRLTVT.

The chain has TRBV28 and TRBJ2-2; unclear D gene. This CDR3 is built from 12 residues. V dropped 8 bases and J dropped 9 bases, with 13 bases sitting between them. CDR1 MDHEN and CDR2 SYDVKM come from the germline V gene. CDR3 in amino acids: CASATAYRELFF. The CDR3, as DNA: TGTGCCAGCGCTACAGCCTACCGGGAGCTGTTTTTT.

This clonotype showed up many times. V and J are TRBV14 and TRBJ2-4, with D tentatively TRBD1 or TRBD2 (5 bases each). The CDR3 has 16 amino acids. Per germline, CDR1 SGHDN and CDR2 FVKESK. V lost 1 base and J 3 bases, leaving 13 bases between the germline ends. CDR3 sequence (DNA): TGTGCCAGCAGCCAAGCCACGGGACCCGACAAAAACATTCAGTACTTC. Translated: CASSQATGPDKNIQYF.

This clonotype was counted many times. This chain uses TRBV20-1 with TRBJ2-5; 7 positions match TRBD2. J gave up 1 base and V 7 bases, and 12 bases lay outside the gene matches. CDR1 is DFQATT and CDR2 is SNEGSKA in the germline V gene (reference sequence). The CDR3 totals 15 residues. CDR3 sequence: CSVPSPTSAQETQYF. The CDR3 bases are TGCAGTGTTCCATCACCCACTAGCGCCCAAGAGACCCAGTACTTC.

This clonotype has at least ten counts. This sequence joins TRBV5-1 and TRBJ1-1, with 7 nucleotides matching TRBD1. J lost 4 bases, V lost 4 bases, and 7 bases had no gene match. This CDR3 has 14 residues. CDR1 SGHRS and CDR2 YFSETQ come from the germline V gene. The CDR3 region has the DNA TGCGCCAGCAGCGAGAACAGGGGAGGCACTGAAGCTTTCTTT. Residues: CASSENRGGTEAFF.

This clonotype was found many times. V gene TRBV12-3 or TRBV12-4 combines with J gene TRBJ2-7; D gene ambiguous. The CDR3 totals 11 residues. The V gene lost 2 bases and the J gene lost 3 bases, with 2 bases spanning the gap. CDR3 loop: CASSLFYEQYF. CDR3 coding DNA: TGTGCCAGCAGTTTATTCTACGAGCAGTACTTC.

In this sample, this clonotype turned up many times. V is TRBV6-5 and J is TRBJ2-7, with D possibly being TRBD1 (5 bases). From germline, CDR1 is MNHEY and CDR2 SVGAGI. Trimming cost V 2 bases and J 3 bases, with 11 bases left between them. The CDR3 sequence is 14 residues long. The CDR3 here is CASSYGQGRYEQYF. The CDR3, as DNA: TGTGCCAGCAGTTACGGCCAGGGTCGCTACGAGCAGTACTTC.

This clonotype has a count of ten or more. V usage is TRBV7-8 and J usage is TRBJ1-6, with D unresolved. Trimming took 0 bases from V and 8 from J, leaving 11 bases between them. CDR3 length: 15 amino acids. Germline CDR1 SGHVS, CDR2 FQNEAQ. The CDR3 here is CASSLARVSDSPLHF. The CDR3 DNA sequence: TGTGCCAGCAGCTTAGCCCGTGTCAGTGATTCACCCCTCCACTTT.

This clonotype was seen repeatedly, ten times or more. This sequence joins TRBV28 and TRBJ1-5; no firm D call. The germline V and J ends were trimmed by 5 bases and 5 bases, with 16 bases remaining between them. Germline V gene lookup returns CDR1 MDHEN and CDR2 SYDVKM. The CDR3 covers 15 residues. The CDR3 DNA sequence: TGTGCCAGCAGTCCGTCCGGGTCCTGGGATCAGCCCCAGCATTTT. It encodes CASSPSGSWDQPQHF.

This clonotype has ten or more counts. The CDR3 sequence is CASSTGLGGYTF. As DNA, the CDR3 is TGTGCCAGCAGTACAGGGTTAGGAGGCTACACCTTC. This chain joins TRBV6-5 and TRBJ1-2, with a tentative D call TRBD1 (6 bases). Germline V gene lookup returns CDR1 MNHEY and CDR2 SVGAGI. The CDR3 is 12 residues long. Trimming cost V 5 bases and J 8 bases, with 12 bases left between them.

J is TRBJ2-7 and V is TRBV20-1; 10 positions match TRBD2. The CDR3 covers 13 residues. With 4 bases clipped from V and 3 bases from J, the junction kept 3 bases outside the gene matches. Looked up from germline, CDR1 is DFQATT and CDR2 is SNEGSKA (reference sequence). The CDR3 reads CSATSGSIYEQYF. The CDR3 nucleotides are TGCAGTGCTACTAGCGGGAGTATCTACGAGCAGTACTTC.

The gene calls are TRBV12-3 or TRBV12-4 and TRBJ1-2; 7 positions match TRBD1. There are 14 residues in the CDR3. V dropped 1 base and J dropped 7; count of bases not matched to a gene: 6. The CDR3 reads CASSLVGTVPGYTF. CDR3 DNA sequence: TGTGCCAGCAGTTTAGTAGGGACAGTTCCTGGCTACACCTTC.

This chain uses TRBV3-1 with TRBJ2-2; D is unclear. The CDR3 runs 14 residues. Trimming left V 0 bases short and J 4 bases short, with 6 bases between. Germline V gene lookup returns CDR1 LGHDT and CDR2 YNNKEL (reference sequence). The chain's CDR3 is CASSQDLATGELFF. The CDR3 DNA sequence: TGTGCCAGCAGCCAAGATTTGGCCACCGGGGAGCTGTTTTTT.

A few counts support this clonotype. The chain's CDR3 is CASSHLLAGDGTQYF. As DNA, the CDR3 is TGTGCCAGCAGCCACCTACTAGCGGGAGATGGGACCCAGTACTTC. The chain employs TRBV7-8 and TRBJ2-5; 11 nucleotides match TRBD2. V lost 5 bases, J lost 7 bases, and 9 bases stayed unmatched. CDR1 and CDR2 from the germline V gene are SGHVS and FQNEAQ. This CDR3 contains 15 residues.

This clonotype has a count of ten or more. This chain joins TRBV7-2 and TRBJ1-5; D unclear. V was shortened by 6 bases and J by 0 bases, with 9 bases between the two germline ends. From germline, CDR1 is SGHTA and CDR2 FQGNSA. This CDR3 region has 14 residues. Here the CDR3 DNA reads TGTGCCAGCAGGGATGTTAATAGCAATCAGCCCCAGCATTTT. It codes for CASRDVNSNQPQHF.

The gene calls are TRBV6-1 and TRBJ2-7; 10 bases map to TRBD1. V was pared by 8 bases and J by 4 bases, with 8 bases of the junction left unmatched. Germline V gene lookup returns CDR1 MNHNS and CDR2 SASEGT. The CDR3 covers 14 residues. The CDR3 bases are TGTGCCAGCGGAGACAGGGGGCGAGGGTACGAGCAGTACTTC. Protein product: CASGDRGRGYEQYF.

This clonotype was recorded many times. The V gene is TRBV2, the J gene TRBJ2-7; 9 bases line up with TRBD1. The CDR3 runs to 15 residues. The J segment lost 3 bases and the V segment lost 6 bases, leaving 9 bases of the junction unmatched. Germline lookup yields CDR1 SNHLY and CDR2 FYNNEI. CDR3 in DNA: TGTGCCAGCAGGAACCCGGGACAGGGAGTCTACGAGCAGTACTTC. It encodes CASRNPGQGVYEQYF.

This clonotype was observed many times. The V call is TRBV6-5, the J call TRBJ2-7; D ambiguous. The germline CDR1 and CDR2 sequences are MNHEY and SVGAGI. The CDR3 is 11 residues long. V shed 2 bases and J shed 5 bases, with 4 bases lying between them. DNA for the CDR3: TGTGCCAGCAGTTACCTAGACGAGCAGTACTTC. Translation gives CASSYLDEQYF.

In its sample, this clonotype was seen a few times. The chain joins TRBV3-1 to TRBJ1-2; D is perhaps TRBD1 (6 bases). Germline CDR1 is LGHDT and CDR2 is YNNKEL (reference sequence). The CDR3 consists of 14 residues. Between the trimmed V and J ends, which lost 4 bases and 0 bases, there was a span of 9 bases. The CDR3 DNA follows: TGTGCCAGCAGCCGGGACACAACTAACTATGGCTACACCTTC. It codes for CASSRDTTNYGYTF.

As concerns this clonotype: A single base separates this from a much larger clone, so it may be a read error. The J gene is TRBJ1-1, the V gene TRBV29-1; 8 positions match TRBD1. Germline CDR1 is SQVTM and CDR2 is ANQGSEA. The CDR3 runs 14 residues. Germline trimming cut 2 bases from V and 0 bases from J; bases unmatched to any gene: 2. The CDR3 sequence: CSVEQGALNTEAFF. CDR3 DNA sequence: TGCAGCGTTGAACAGGGGGCATTGAACACTGAAGCTTTCTTT.

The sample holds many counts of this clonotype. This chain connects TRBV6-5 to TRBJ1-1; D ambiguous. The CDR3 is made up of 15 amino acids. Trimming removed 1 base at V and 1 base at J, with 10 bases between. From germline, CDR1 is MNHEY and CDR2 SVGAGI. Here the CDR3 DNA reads TGTGCCAGCAGTTACTTAGCGGAGGGGAACACTGAAGCTTTCTTT. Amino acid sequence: CASSYLAEGNTEAFF.

The CDR3 region has the DNA TGTGCCAGCAGTTTTAAGGTCACCCAGAACACTGAAGCTTTCTTT. Amino acid sequence: CASSFKVTQNTEAFF. This chain joins TRBV12-3 or TRBV12-4 and TRBJ1-1; D unclear. The CDR3 sequence is 15 residues long. V was trimmed by 3 bases and J by 1 base, leaving 12 bases between them.

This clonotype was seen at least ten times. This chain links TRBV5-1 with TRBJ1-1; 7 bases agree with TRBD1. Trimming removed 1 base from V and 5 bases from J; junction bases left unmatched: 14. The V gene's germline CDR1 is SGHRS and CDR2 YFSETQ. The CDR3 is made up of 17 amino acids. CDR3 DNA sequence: TGCGCCAGCAGCTTGACGGTTCGGACAGGTCGTGAGACTGAAGCTTTCTTT. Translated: CASSLTVRTGRETEAFF.

The CDR3 region has the DNA TGTGCCTACCCCGCCTCAGGTAGTCCCGGGTTAGGGACCGGGGAGCTGTTTTTT. Its protein is CAYPASGSPGLGTGELFF. The chain is built from TRBV9 and TRBJ2-2, with D unclear. Trimming left V 10 bases short and J 5 bases short, with 30 bases between. The CDR3 length is 18 residues. Per the germline V gene, CDR1 is SGDLS and CDR2 is YYNGEE.

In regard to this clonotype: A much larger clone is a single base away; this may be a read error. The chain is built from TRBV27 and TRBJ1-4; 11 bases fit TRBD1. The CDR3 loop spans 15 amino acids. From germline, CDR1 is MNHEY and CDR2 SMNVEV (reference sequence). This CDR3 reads CASGTGGKGNEKPFF. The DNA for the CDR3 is TGTGCCAGTGGGACAGGGGGTAAGGGTAATGAAAAACCGTTTTTT.